The T cell receptor (beta chain) under discussion was sequenced for a study of siplizumab effects on memory and regulatory T cells. Findings and caveats of the study: A minor share of alloreactive clones matched unstimulated subsets.

Worth noting for this clone: Its antigen remains unknown.

Profiling relied on immunoSEQ multiplex PCR, and the TCRdb table lists in-frame clones only, not all of them. The table lists around 26,000 clones, around 80% of them singletons, with 20% to 25% in the top ten. The trim removed 5 bases at V and 1 base at J, leaving 4 bases unmatched. This CDR3 has 15 residues. Germline CDR1 reads SEHNR; CDR2 reads FQNEAQ (reference sequence). The clonotype comes from a human donor in good health. This chain links TRBV7-9 with TRBJ2-1, with 8 bases matching TRBD2. The sample was memory CD4+ T cells sorted from blood. The CDR3 DNA reads as TGTGCCAGCAGCCCAGGCGGGAGGTCCTACAATGAGCAGTTCTTC. Its translation is CASSPGGRSYNEQFF.